This TCR beta chain appears in the sequencing data of a study of beta chain features in type 1 diabetes. Expressed TCRB transcripts were sequenced, since all the RNA that had been isolated was reverse transcribed. Assay: immunoSEQ multiplex PCR; the TCRdb copy retains only in-frame clones and omits some. The sample includes over 600,000 clones, around 12% of them seen just once. Study-wide findings and caveats: TCRB CDR3s from Type 1 diabetes patients were moderately but significantly shorter in all four CD4+ subsets.

This clone was observed a few times. The target antigen is unknown. This sequence originates from a young man with type 1 diabetes. Sequenced material: naive CD4+ T cells from blood.

The CDR3 nucleotides read TGTGCCTGGACCGAGTACCGCTACAATGAGCAGTTCTTC. Translated, it gives CAWTEYRYNEQFF. The rearrangement joins TRBV30 to TRBJ2-1; D gene ambiguous. The germline V and J ends were trimmed by 4 bases and 3 bases, with 10 bases remaining between them. This CDR3 comprises 13 residues. Germline V gives CDR1 GTSNPN, CDR2 SVGIG (reference sequence).